These 23 T cell receptor beta chains were all obtained from the same sample, sequenced in a study of cytomegalovirus exposure and HLA in healthy donors. In the PCR, 60 Vbeta and 13 Jbeta primers were used. Profiled with immunoSEQ multiplex PCR; TCRdb holds only in-frame clones, not every one. Of more than 150,000 clones listed, more than 65% are singletons. The source material was PBMCs. These receptors all come from a woman under 40 in good health and CMV-seropositive.

The chain employs TRBV6-5 and TRBJ2-5; 11 bases are a match to TRBD2. The J segment lost 4 bases and the V segment lost 5 bases, leaving 0 bases of the junction unmatched. The CDR3 extends over 13 amino acids. Germline-derived CDR1 and CDR2 are MNHEY and SVGAGI. CDR3 residues: CASSTSGGETQYF. DNA for the CDR3: TGTGCCAGCAGTACTAGCGGGGGAGAGACCCAGTACTTC.

This clone was counted between two and nine times. The CDR3 sequence is CATSSNNRAGYTF. CDR3 coding DNA: TGTGCCACCAGCTCCAATAACAGGGCTGGCTACACCTTC. The chain has TRBV15 and TRBJ1-2; tentative D call: TRBD1 (6 bases). The length of the CDR3 is 13 residues. V dropped 5 bases and J dropped 7 bases, with 14 bases sitting between them. Germline CDR1 reads LNHNV; CDR2 reads YYDKDF (reference sequence). The full variable domain, its missing parts supplied by reference TRBV15 and TRBJ1-2, is DAMVIQNPRYQVTQFGKPVTLSCSQTLNHNVMYWYQQKSSQAPKLLFHYYDKDFNNEADTPDNFQSRRPNTSFCFLDIRSPGLGDTAMYLCATSSNNRAGYTFGSGTRLTVV.

The CDR3 reads CASSGGDRPNTIYF. The CDR3 DNA reads TGTGCCAGCAGCGGTGGCGACAGGCCAAACACCATATATTTT. The rearrangement joins TRBV9 to TRBJ1-3; D perhaps matches TRBD1 (6 bases). Trimming cost V 3 bases and J 6 bases, with 13 bases left between them. This CDR3 spans 14 amino acids. The germline V gene encodes CDR1 SGDLS and CDR2 YYNGEE.

This clone was seen more than once but under ten times. This sequence joins TRBV5-4 and TRBJ2-7; possibly TRBD1 for D (6 bases). Germline values: CDR1 SGHNT, CDR2 YYREEE (reference sequence). Trimming stripped 0 bases from V and 1 base from J, with 11 bases between. This CDR3 is built from 15 residues. The CDR3 coding sequence is TGTGCCAGCAGCTTGGTGGGGACACTGTCCTACGAGCAGTACTTC. Protein sequence: CASSLVGTLSYEQYF.

This clone was seen a handful of times. The V call is TRBV6-5, the J call TRBJ2-7, with TRBD2 identical over 7 bases. Germline lookup yields CDR1 MNHEY and CDR2 SVGAGI. The trim removed 7 bases at V and 2 bases at J, leaving 11 bases unmatched. This CDR3 contains 15 residues. CDR3 region: CASTAGFGGAYEQYF. As DNA, the CDR3 is TGTGCCAGCACCGCGGGCTTTGGGGGGGCCTACGAGCAGTACTTC.

The table lists this clone with a few counts. The chain carries TRBV7-2 and TRBJ1-6; D gene uncertain. The CDR3 runs 14 residues. V lost 2 bases and J lost 7, with 9 bases in between. The germline CDR1 and CDR2 sequences are SGHTA and FQGNSA. The CDR3 here is CASSLNSLNSPLHF. The DNA for the CDR3 is TGTGCCAGCAGCTTAAATAGCCTGAATTCACCCCTCCACTTT.

The chain carries TRBV5-1 and TRBJ2-6; D is unclear. The CDR3 is 15 amino acids. Germline CDR1 reads SGHRS; CDR2 reads YFSETQ. V lost 3 bases and J lost 2, with 9 bases in between. CDR3 region: CASSSLGAGANVLTF. CDR3 in DNA: TGCGCCAGCAGCTCCCTGGGCGCTGGGGCCAACGTCCTGACTTTC. The full variable domain, with the rest looked up from reference TRBV5-1 and TRBJ2-6, is KAGVTQTPRYLIKTRGQQVTLSCSPISGHRSVSWYQQTPGQGLQFLFEYFSETQRNKGNFPGRFSGRQFSNSRSEMNVSTLELGDSALYLCASSSLGAGANVLTFGAGSRLTVL.

V is TRBV2 and J is TRBJ1-2; 10 bases fit TRBD1. V shed 10 bases, J shed 8 bases, and the junction held 7 bases outside the gene matches. Germline CDR1 and CDR2: SNHLY and FYNNEI. The CDR3 has 12 residues. CDR3: CANRDRGRGYTF. DNA of the CDR3: TGTGCCAACCGGGACAGGGGTAGAGGCTACACCTTC.

The CDR3 here is CASSPGTVWNQPQHF. CDR3 sequence (DNA): TGTGCCAGCAGCCCCGGGACAGTTTGGAATCAGCCCCAGCATTTT. The chain employs TRBV9 and TRBJ1-5; 7 nucleotides agree with TRBD1. The CDR3 spans 15 residues. Germline CDR1 SGDLS, CDR2 YYNGEE. J was trimmed by 4 bases and V by 4 bases; bases with no gene match: 8.

To note about this clone: The CDR3 does not close with the conserved phenylalanine or tryptophan, likely indicating a read error. It is unclear where the CDR3 begins or ends on the DNA, so no DNA is shown, and the CDR3 is as TCRdb lists it. The rearrangement uses TRBV19 and TRBJ2-7; the D call TRBD2 from the table was never checked on the DNA. Germline values: CDR1 LNHDA, CDR2 SQIVND (reference sequence). The CDR3 has 9 residues if both end residues are counted. CDR3 sequence: CASSIDLYS.

The chain is built from TRBV6-5 and TRBJ2-7, with a weak D call TRBD2 (7 bases). Germline CDR1 reads MNHEY; CDR2 reads SVGAGI. The V end was cut by 4 bases, the J end by 2 bases, with 12 bases between. This CDR3 has 14 residues. In DNA form, the CDR3 reads TGTGCCAGCAGTTGGACTAGGGACACCTACGAGCAGTACTTC. This codes for CASSWTRDTYEQYF.

The CDR3 here is CASSPGSGYTF. For the CDR3, the DNA is TGTGCCAGCAGCCCAGGGTCCGGCTACACCTTC. V and J are TRBV7-2 and TRBJ1-2; weak D call: TRBD1 (5 bases). The CDR3 runs to 11 residues. V gave up 5 bases and J gave up 8 bases, with 9 bases separating them. CDR1 is SGHTA, CDR2 FQGNSA, per germline.

The chain employs TRBV4-3 and TRBJ1-2, with unresolved D. V was shortened by 1 base and J by 3 bases, with 12 bases between the two germline ends. CDR1 LGHNA and CDR2 YSLEER come from the germline V gene. There are 15 residues in the CDR3. The DNA of the CDR3 is TGCGCCAGCAGCCAAGTTTATGGCGGGGACTATGGCTACACCTTC. Translated: CASSQVYGGDYGYTF.

The chain has TRBV28 and TRBJ1-2; 10 bases are shared with TRBD1. CDR3 size: 15 residues. The trim removed 5 bases at V and 1 base at J, leaving 4 bases unmatched. Germline lookup yields CDR1 MDHEN and CDR2 SYDVKM. CDR3 nucleotide sequence: TGTGCCAGCAGTGTCCGGGACAGGGGTAACTATGGCTACACCTTC. Its protein is CASSVRDRGNYGYTF.

CDR3 nucleotide sequence: TGTGCCAGCAGCTCCAGCAGGGACAGGATACTAGATGAGCAGTTCTTC. This sequence encodes CASSSSRDRILDEQFF. V usage is TRBV9 and J usage is TRBJ2-1; TRBD1 agrees at 8 bases. The CDR3 is made up of 16 amino acids. The germline V gene has CDR1 SGDLS and CDR2 YYNGEE. V was clipped by 4 bases and J by 8 bases; unmatched bases: 14.

The CDR3 sequence: CASSFRRGAEDTQYF. Written as DNA, the CDR3 is TGCGCCAGCAGCTTCCGACGGGGGGCGGAAGATACGCAGTATTTT. The genes are TRBV5-1 and TRBJ2-3; perhaps TRBD2 as D (7 bases). Trimming removed 2 bases from V and 5 bases from J, with 15 bases in between. CDR3 size: 15 residues. The germline CDR1 and CDR2 sequences are SGHRS and YFSETQ.

The chain uses TRBV6-5 and TRBJ1-2, with 8 bases fitting TRBD1. The length of the CDR3 is 15 residues. The ends lost 0 bases at V and 8 bases at J; junction bases unmatched: 8. CDR1 and CDR2 (germline): MNHEY, SVGAGI. The CDR3 DNA is TGTGCCAGCAGTTACTCGATACAGGGGGACGGCGGCTACACCTTC. It encodes CASSYSIQGDGGYTF.

The V gene is TRBV5-4, the J gene TRBJ2-1, with 15 positions matching TRBD2. CDR3 length: 19 residues. V shed 4 bases, J shed 1 base, and the junction held 9 bases outside the gene matches. Germline V gives CDR1 SGHNT, CDR2 YYREEE (reference sequence). The CDR3 loop reads CASSPGLAGGPWSYNEQFF. In DNA, the CDR3 is TGTGCCAGCAGCCCTGGACTAGCGGGGGGGCCATGGTCCTACAATGAGCAGTTCTTC.

Details on this clone: Sequence at one end of the junction differs from germline and may be a read error. The rearrangement links TRBV7-8 to TRBJ2-4, with D possibly being TRBD1 (5 bases). Per germline, CDR1 SGHVS and CDR2 FQNEAQ. The CDR3 spans 17 residues. The CDR3 sequence is CASSTRALGAAKNSQYF. The CDR3 nucleotides are TGTGCCAGCAGCACACGGGCCTTAGGGGCAGCCAAAAACAGTCAGTACTTC.

The rearrangement joins TRBV30 to TRBJ2-7; TRBD1 matches at 10 bases. This CDR3 contains 13 residues. Germline values: CDR1 GTSNPN, CDR2 SVGIG (reference sequence). V lost 1 base to trimming and J lost 6 bases; unmatched junction nucleotides: 3. The CDR3 bases are TGTGCCTGGAGTGGGGACAGGGGAACCGAGCAGTACTTC. Its protein is CAWSGDRGTEQYF.

CDR3 sequence reads: CASSLDSNQPQHF. CDR3 DNA: TGTGCCAGCAGTCTAGATAGCAATCAGCCCCAGCATTTT. The V gene is TRBV11-2, the J gene TRBJ1-5; D unclear. Per the germline V gene, CDR1 is SGHAT and CDR2 is FQNNGV. The CDR3 runs to 13 residues. V was cut by 6 bases and J by 0 bases, with 6 bases left in between.

The rearrangement joins TRBV28 to TRBJ1-5; D is ambiguous. Germline values: CDR1 MDHEN, CDR2 SYDVKM. The CDR3 extends over 12 amino acids. Trimming took 6 bases from V and 3 from J, leaving 6 bases between them. CDR3 sequence reads: CASSSPNQPQHF. In nucleotides, the CDR3 is TGTGCCAGCAGCTCCCCCAATCAGCCCCAGCATTTT.

The chain carries TRBV28 and TRBJ2-5, with unresolved D. Trimming cost V 5 bases and J 2 bases, with 9 bases left between them. Germline V gene sequence: CDR1 MDHEN, CDR2 SYDVKM. This CDR3 contains 13 residues. The DNA of the CDR3 is TGTGCCAGCAGTCCCCCCCCGCAAGAGACCCAGTACTTC. Translating it yields CASSPPPQETQYF.